This passage covers 2 T cell receptor beta chains from one sample sequenced in a study of vaccination and CD4 T cells after COVID-19. Sequencing of cultured CD4+ T cell DNA used the Oncomine TCR Beta short-read assay. Using its own MiXCR run on the PCR reads, TCRdb lists one record per CDR3 protein. Here the sample spans some 18,000 distinct CDR3 sequences, under 30% being singletons. Antigen specificity for these receptors is unknown. As for treatment: roughly nine-day PBMC culture with coronavirus spike peptide pools or control peptides (ViraFEST assay). Sequencing used cultured CD4+ T cells from blood. Receptor source: a human donor with COVID-19.

This clonotype was seen only a few times. The genes are TRBV6-5 and TRBJ2-3; 8 bases agree with TRBD1. The germline V gene encodes CDR1 MNHEY and CDR2 SVGAGI. V was clipped by 2 bases and J by 2 bases; unmatched bases: 3. The CDR3 sequence is 15 residues long. Here the CDR3 DNA reads TGTGCCAGCAGTTACCAGGGGGCGTTCACAGATACGCAGTATTTT. It specifies CASSYQGAFTDTQYF.

V gene TRBV27 combines with J gene TRBJ2-3; D call uncertain. The germline gives CDR1 MNHEY, CDR2 SMNVEV (reference sequence). CDR3 length: 14 residues. Deletions cut 8 bases from V and 0 bases from J, with 12 bases between. DNA for the CDR3: TGTGCCAGCCGTAGCTACACTAGCACAGATACGCAGTATTTT. The encoded protein is CASRSYTSTDTQYF.